This T cell receptor (beta chain) was captured in a study of control samples from healthy donors and cancer patients. Germline values: CDR1 SGHRS, CDR2 YFSETQ. V was shortened by 4 bases and J by 0 bases, with 13 bases between the two germline ends. The length of the CDR3 is 15 residues. The table came from immunoSEQ multiplex PCR; TCRdb's copy has only in-frame clones and leaves some out. The sample comprises tens of thousands of clones, 89% of which are singletons, and 7.2% rests with the top ten. This clonotype was sampled from a man aged 45 to 65 in good health. Sequences were obtained from blood. The chain links TRBV5-1 to TRBJ1-1; tentatively, D is TRBD1 (6 bases). The CDR3 DNA is TGCGCCAGCAGCGGAGGACAGTTAATGAACACTGAAGCTTTCTTT. Protein: CASSGGQLMNTEAFF. Combining the CDR3 with reference TRBV5-1 and TRBJ1-1 gives the whole variable domain KAGVTQTPRYLIKTRGQQVTLSCSPISGHRSVSWYQQTPGQGLQFLFEYFSETQRNKGNFPGRFSGRQFSNSRSEMNVSTLELGDSALYLCASSGGQLMNTEAFFGQGTRLTVV.